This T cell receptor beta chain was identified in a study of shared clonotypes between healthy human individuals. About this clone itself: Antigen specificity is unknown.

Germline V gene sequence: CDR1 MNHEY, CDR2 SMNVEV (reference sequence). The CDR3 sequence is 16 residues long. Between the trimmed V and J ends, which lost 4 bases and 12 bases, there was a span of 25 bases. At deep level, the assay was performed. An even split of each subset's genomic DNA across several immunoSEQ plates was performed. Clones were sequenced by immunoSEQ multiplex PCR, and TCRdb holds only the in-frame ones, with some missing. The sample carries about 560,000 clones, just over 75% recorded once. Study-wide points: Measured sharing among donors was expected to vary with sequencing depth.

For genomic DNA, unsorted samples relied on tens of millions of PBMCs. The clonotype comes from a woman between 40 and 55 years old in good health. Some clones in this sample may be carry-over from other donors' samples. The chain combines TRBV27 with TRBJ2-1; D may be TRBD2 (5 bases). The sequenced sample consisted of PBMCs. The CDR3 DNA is TGTGCCAGCAGTTCCCCCGGTAGCGAGAGTTCCCATGCGCAGTTCTTC. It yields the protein CASSSPGSESSHAQFF.